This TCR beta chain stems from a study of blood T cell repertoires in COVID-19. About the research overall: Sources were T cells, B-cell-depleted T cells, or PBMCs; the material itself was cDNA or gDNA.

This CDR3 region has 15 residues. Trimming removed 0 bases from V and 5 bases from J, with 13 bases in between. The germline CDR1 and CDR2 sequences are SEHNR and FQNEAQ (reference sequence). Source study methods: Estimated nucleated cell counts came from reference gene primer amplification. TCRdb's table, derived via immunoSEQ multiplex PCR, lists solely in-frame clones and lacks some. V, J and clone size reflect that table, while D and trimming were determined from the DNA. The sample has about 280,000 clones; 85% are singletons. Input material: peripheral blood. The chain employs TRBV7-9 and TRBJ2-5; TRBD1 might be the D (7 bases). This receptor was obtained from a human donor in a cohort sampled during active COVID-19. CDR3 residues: CASSLAGGTAETQYF. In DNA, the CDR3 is TGTGCCAGCAGCTTAGCCGGCGGGACAGCCGAGACCCAGTACTTC.